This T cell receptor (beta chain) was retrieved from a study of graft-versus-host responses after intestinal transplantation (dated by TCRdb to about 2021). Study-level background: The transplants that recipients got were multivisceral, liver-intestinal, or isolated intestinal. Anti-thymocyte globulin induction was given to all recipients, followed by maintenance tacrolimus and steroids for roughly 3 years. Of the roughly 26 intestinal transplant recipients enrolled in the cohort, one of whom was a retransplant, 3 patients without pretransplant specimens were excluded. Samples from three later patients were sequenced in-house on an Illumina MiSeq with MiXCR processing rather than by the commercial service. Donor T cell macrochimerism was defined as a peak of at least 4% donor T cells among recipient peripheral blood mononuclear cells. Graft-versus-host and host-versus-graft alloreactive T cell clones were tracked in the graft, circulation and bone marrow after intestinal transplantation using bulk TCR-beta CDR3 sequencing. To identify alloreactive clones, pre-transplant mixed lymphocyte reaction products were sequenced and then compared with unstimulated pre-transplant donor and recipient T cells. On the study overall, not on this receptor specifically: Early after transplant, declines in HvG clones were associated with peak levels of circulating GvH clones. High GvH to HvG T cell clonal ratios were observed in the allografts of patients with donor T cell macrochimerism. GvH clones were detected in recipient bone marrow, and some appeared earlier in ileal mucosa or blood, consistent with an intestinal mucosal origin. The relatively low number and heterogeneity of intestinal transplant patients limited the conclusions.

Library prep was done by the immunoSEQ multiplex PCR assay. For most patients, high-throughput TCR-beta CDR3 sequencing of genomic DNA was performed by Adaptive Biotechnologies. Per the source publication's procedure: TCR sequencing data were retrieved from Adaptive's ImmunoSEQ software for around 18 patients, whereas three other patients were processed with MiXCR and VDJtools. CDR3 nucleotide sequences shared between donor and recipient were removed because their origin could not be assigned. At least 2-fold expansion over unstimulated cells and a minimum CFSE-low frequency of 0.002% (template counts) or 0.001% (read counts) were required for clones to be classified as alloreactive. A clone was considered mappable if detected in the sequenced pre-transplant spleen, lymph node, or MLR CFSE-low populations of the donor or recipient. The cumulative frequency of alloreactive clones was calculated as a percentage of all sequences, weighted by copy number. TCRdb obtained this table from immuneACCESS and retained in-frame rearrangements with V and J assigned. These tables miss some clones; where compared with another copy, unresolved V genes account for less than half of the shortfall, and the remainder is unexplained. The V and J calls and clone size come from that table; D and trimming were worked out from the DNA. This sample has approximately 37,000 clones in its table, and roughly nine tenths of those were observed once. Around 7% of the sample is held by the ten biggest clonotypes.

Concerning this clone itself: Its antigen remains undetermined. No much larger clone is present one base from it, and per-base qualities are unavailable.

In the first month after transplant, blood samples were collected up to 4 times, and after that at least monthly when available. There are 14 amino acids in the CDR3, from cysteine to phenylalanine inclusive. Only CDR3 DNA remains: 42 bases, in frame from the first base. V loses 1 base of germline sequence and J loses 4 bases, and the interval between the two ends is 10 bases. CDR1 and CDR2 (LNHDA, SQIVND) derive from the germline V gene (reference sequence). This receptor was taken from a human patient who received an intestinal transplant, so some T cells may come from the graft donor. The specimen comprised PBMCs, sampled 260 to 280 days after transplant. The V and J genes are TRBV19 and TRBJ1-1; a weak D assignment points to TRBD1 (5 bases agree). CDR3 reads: CASSIGQITTEAFF. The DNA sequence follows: TGTGCCAGTAGTATAGGACAGATTACCACTGAAGCTTTCTTT.